The next 15 T cell receptor beta chains were all read from a single sample in a study of T cells after yellow fever vaccination. TCRdb passed the 5' RACE reads through MiXCR, listing each CDR3 protein once. The repertoire consists of some 320,000 distinct CDR3 sequences, with 3.5% to 4.5% occurring once and the leading ten covering roughly 19%. The sequenced sample was PBMCs, obtained 15 days after the yellow fever booster vaccination. The receptors shown here come from a man between 18 and 29 years old who received the YFV17D yellow fever vaccine.

The chain recombines TRBV6-6 with TRBJ1-4, with TRBD1 matching over 7 bases. V lost 4 bases to trimming and J lost 5 bases; unmatched junction nucleotides: 7. This CDR3 has 15 residues. Germline V gene sequence: CDR1 MNHNY, CDR2 SVGAGI (reference sequence). The CDR3 nucleotides read TGTGCCAGCAGTTCCCCGGACAGGATCAATGAAAAACTGTTTTTT. This gives the protein CASSSPDRINEKLFF.

The rearrangement links TRBV27 to TRBJ1-5, with D tentatively TRBD1 (5 bases). The CDR3 is 14 amino acids. V was cut by 3 bases and J by 7 bases, with 13 bases left in between. Germline-derived CDR1 and CDR2 are MNHEY and SMNVEV (reference sequence). CDR3 sequence: CASSFSGGYQPQHF. CDR3 nucleotide sequence: TGTGCCAGCAGTTTTTCGGGGGGATACCAGCCCCAGCATTTT.

The table lists this clonotype with many counts. The V call is TRBV28, the J call TRBJ1-3, with 7 nucleotides matching TRBD1. From germline, CDR1 is MDHEN and CDR2 SYDVKM. After removal of 6 bases from V and 2 bases from J, the junction contained 7 bases not matched to a gene. CDR3 length: 15 amino acids. The CDR3 nucleotides read TGTGCCAGCAGAATGGGGGGACAGCCTGGAAACACCATATATTTT. Protein: CASRMGGQPGNTIYF. The full variable domain, in which reference TRBV28 and TRBJ1-3 provide the parts outside the CDR3, is DVKVTQSSRYLVKRTGEKVFLECVQDMDHENMFWYRQDPGLGLRLIYFSYDVKMKEKGDIPEGYSVSREKKERFSLILESASTNQTSMYLCASRMGGQPGNTIYFGEGSWLTVV.

This clonotype was observed many times. This sequence joins TRBV5-1 and TRBJ1-2; D gene uncertain. This CDR3 has 15 residues. Per germline, CDR1 SGHRS and CDR2 YFSETQ. The V end lost 4 bases, the J end lost 0 bases, and 13 bases lay between the germline ends. This CDR3 reads CASSADGFSNYGYTF. In DNA form, the CDR3 reads TGCGCCAGCAGCGCGGACGGATTTTCTAACTATGGCTACACCTTC.

In this sample, this clonotype turned up many times. The J gene is TRBJ2-7, the V gene TRBV4-1; unclear D gene. Germline V gene lookup returns CDR1 MGHRA and CDR2 YSYEKL. The germline V and J ends were trimmed by 0 bases and 0 bases, with 6 bases remaining between them. The CDR3 is made up of 14 amino acids. In nucleotides, the CDR3 is TGCGCCAGCAGCCAAGACAGGAACTCCTACGAGCAGTACTTC. As protein: CASSQDRNSYEQYF.

This clonotype was detected many times. The rearrangement links TRBV4-3 to TRBJ2-3, with D maybe TRBD2 (5 bases). V was shortened by 2 bases and J by 2 bases, with 17 bases between the two germline ends. CDR1 and CDR2 from the germline V gene are LGHNA and YSLEER. The CDR3 extends over 17 amino acids. CDR3 loop: CASSQKGRLANTDTQYF. CDR3 in DNA: TGCGCCAGCAGCCAAAAGGGTCGGCTAGCCAACACAGATACGCAGTATTTT.

This clonotype was detected only a few times. This chain joins TRBV4-2 and TRBJ2-5; TRBD2 aligns across 8 bases. The CDR3 covers 19 residues. CDR1 is LGHNA and CDR2 is YNFKEQ in the germline V gene. V dropped 0 bases and J dropped 1; count of bases not matched to a gene: 13. CDR3 DNA sequence: TGTGCCAGCAGCCAAGATTCCCTCGGGACTAGAATGAGCCAAGAGACCCAGTACTTC. Residues: CASSQDSLGTRMSQETQYF.

This clonotype was found many times. The chain joins TRBV5-1 to TRBJ1-1; D possibly corresponds to TRBD1 (6 bases). Trimming removed 3 bases at V and 5 bases at J, with 8 bases between. Germline CDR1 SGHRS, CDR2 YFSETQ. The CDR3 sequence is 12 residues long. The CDR3 coding sequence is TGCGCCAGCAGCTCAGGGGAAACTGAAGCTTTCTTT. Protein product: CASSSGETEAFF.

This clonotype was seen only a few times. The chain couples TRBV7-9 to TRBJ1-2; D unresolved. Between the trimmed V and J ends, which lost 1 base and 7 bases, there was a span of 13 bases. The CDR3 spans 14 residues. Germline V lookup: CDR1 SEHNR, CDR2 FQNEAQ (reference sequence). CDR3 loop: CASSLDPGEPGYTF. Here the CDR3 DNA reads TGTGCCAGCAGCTTAGACCCCGGGGAACCTGGCTACACCTTC.

A few counts support this clonotype. This rearrangement joins TRBV24-1 to TRBJ2-3; D possibly uses TRBD1 or TRBD2 (6 bases each). The V gene's germline CDR1 is KGHDR and CDR2 SFDVKD. The CDR3 extends over 18 amino acids. Trimming pared 0 bases from V and 1 base from J, leaving 16 bases between. The CDR3 DNA is TGTGCCACCAGTGATTTGCAAATCCCGGGGGCGGGCACAGATACGCAGTATTTT. As protein: CATSDLQIPGAGTDTQYF.

This clonotype appeared a few times. The rearrangement uses TRBV9 and TRBJ1-3; a possible D gene is TRBD1 (6 bases). The germline V and J ends were trimmed by 3 bases and 4 bases, with 14 bases remaining between them. Looked up from germline, CDR1 is SGDLS and CDR2 is YYNGEE. This CDR3 is built from 15 residues. The DNA for the CDR3 is TGTGCCAGCAGCGGTACAGGGCCTCAGGGAAACACCATATATTTT. Amino acid sequence: CASSGTGPQGNTIYF.

The chain uses TRBV11-2 and TRBJ2-7; D perhaps matches TRBD1 (6 bases). CDR3 length equals 17 residues. In germline, CDR1 is SGHAT, CDR2 FQNNGV. Trimming left V 5 bases short and J 5 bases short, with 25 bases between. The CDR3 here is CASSLETWGTGKHEQYF. As DNA, the CDR3 is TGTGCCAGCAGCCTGGAAACTTGGGGTACAGGGAAGCACGAGCAGTACTTC.

This clonotype was seen ten or more times. The chain uses TRBV10-1 and TRBJ2-3; 7 nucleotides agree with TRBD1. The J segment lost 3 bases and the V segment lost 3 bases, leaving 12 bases of the junction unmatched. The CDR3 runs to 17 residues. Per germline, CDR1 WNHNN and CDR2 SYGVQD (reference sequence). The DNA of the CDR3 is TGCGCCAGCAGTGAATCGAGGGGGCAGTATCGTACAGATACGCAGTATTTT. Translating it yields CASSESRGQYRTDTQYF.

This clonotype was counted many times. The V and J genes are TRBV2 and TRBJ1-5; D might be TRBD1 (5 bases). Germline CDR1 reads SNHLY; CDR2 reads FYNNEI. The CDR3 covers 13 residues. Trimming shortened V by 6 bases and J by 3 bases, and 9 bases separated the two germline ends. The DNA of the CDR3 is TGTGCCAGCAGGGGGCAGTCCAATCAGCCCCAGCATTTT. Translating gives CASRGQSNQPQHF.

This clonotype occurred many times. The chain employs TRBV9 and TRBJ1-1; 7 bases map to TRBD1. The CDR3 extends over 13 amino acids. Germline CDR1 reads SGDLS; CDR2 reads YYNGEE. With V trimmed by 4 bases and J by 7 bases, 7 bases remained unmatched. The CDR3 here is CASSPRGRGEAFF. In nucleotides, the CDR3 is TGTGCCAGCAGCCCTAGGGGGCGAGGTGAAGCTTTCTTT.